This TCR beta chain originates from a study of blood T cells in healthy people across ages (dated by TCRdb to the mid-2010s). Study-level background: Template switching captured roughly one uniquely barcoded TCR beta cDNA molecule per two T cells in model experiments. To track age-related changes in TCR beta repertoire diversity, the study relied on deep sequencing normalized with unique cDNA molecular identifiers. The donors were divided into four age groups: young (average approximately 17 years), middle-aged (about 41), aged (roughly 60) and long-lived (around 87). To avoid experimental bias, donors of different ages were randomly spread across the sequencing lanes. Using the same blood draw, the study looked at two additional independent replicas of 1 million unique cDNA reads for two donors, one aged 18 to 29 and the other aged 80 or older. The paper as a whole reports these results and caveats: The CMV infection status of donors was not known, potentially confounding age-related changes in expanded clonotypes. The long-lived group showed more naive CD4+ T cells, fewer expanded clones and increased TCR diversity than the aged group, suggesting age selection. Bulk unsorted PBMC profiling prevented conclusive comparison of naive and antigen-experienced compartments. As age increased, observed TCR beta diversity per million T cells dropped in a roughly linear way, and a significant reduction was already evident by age roughly 36. Estimates of total diversity based on one million sequenced T cells were regarded as lower bounds and as underestimates. Observed TCR beta diversity correlated strongly with the percentage of naive T cells measured by flow cytometry.

The library was obtained by 5' RACE. Sequencing was performed on an Illumina HiSeq 2500. A second roughly 7 to 11 cycle PCR used a sample-barcoded 5' primer and a J-beta primer mix. Each TCR beta cDNA molecule received a unique molecular identifier from a template-switch 5' adaptor carrying 12 random nucleotides. At least 3 million CDR3-containing paired-end reads were obtained from each sample. All of the RNA was converted into first-strand cDNA using the Mint cDNA synthesis kit, with a TRBC-specific oligonucleotide serving as the primer. Following uracil-DNA glycosylase treatment, all cDNA underwent a first 18-cycle PCR with the universal primers M1SS and BC2_uni_R. The original methods were these. Normalization of each sample was performed by random selection of 1 million high-quality reads, each carrying a distinct molecular identifier. Instead of being binned into consensus sequences, reads that shared molecular identifiers were thrown out. MiTCR, set to a Q25 quality threshold and the strictest error-elimination algorithm, was used for CDR3 identification, clonotype clustering and error correction. A nonparametric unseen species model with Euler transformation was used to estimate a lower bound on total TCR beta diversity. TCRdb took the public reads, trimmed them with fastp at Q25, ran MiXCR for clone calling and kept in-frame beta chains. A single entry per CDR3 protein holds the most common genes and DNA from its merged rows. TCRdb, rather than the study authors, made the V and J calls. For this sample there are about 1.8 million distinct CDR3 sequences; about 49% appear just once. The biggest ten clones account for around 2.1% of the sample.

Systemically healthy Caucasian individuals from Russia, 35 to 50 in total and aged about 6 to 90 years, were included as donors. Around 10 milliliters of peripheral blood were collected from each donor into EDTA-treated Vacutainer tubes. Ficoll-Paque density-gradient centrifugation was used to isolate PBMCs, with at least 7 million obtained per sample. Trizol reagent was used to extract total RNA from the PBMCs, yielding at least 5 micrograms per sample. Naive CD45RAhigh/CD27high T cell percentages were measured by flow cytometry on a PBMC aliquot from every donor. In this sample, this clonotype turned up a few times. Its cognate antigen has yet to be identified. Within one base of it there is no much larger clone, and no base qualities were kept. Its CDR3 holds 16 amino acids, cysteine through phenylalanine. Of all the DNA, just the CDR3 is kept, 48 bases in frame from base 1. The CDR1 and CDR2 encoded by the germline V gene (reference sequence) are DFQATT and SNEGSKA. After removal of 2 bases from V and 9 bases from J, the junction retains 12 bases not matched to a gene.

The chain employs TRBV20-1 and TRBJ2-1, with TRBD2 identical over 11 junction bases. Sample: blood. The receptor was isolated from a woman between 35 and 50 years old in good health. CDR3 sequence: CSARRTSGLPIREQFF. The bases read TGCAGTGCTAGACGGACTAGCGGGCTTCCTATACGTGAGCAGTTCTTC.